This TCR beta chain was profiled in a study of PD-L1 blockade in urothelial cancer. Measured with immunoSEQ multiplex PCR; TCRdb has only the in-frame clones, and not every one. The table shows about 40,000 clones, with 65% to 85% occurring only once. Trimming shortened V by 0 bases and J by 4 bases, and 11 bases separated the two germline ends. CDR3 length: 16 residues. The germline gives CDR1 SGHTS, CDR2 YDEGEE. The sequence derives from a man aged 60 to 75 with urothelial cancer. V is TRBV5-8 and J is TRBJ2-6; D uncertain. The sequencing used PBMCs, collected around atezolizumab (anti-PD-L1) treatment. The CDR3 nucleotides read TGTGCCAGCAGCTTGGGACATGGCTTAGGGGCCAACGTCCTGACTTTC. Translating gives CASSLGHGLGANVLTF. The full variable domain, completed using reference TRBV5-8 and TRBJ2-6, is EAGVTQSPTHLIKTRGQQATLRCSPISGHTSVYWYQQALGLGLQFLLWYDEGEERNRGNFPPRFSGRQFPNYSSELNVNALELEDSALYLCASSLGHGLGANVLTFGAGSRLTVL.